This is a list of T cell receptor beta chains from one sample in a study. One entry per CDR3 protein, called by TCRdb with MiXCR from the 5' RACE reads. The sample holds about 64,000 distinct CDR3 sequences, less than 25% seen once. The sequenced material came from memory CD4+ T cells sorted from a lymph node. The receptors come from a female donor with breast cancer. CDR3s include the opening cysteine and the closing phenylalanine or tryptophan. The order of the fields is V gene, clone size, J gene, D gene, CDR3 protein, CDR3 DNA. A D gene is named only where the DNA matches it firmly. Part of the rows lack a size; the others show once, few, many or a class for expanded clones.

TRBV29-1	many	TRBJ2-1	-	CSVQSRGNYNEQFF	TGCAGCGTTCAAAGTCGCGGGAACTACAATGAGCAGTTCTTC
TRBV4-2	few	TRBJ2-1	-	CASSQDVGRSSYNEQFF	TGTGCCAGCAGCCAAGACGTGGGGCGGTCCTCCTACAATGAGCAGTTCTTC
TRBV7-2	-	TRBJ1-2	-	CASSRSLLGTSYGYTF	TGTGCCAGCAGCCGATCACTTCTCGGGACCTCCTATGGCTACACCTTC
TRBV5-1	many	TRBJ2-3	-	CASWTEPANTDTQYF	TGCGCCAGCTGGACCGAGCCGGCTAACACAGATACGCAGTATTTT
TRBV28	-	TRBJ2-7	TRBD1	CASRSMGQAPYEQYF	TGTGCCAGCAGATCGATGGGACAGGCCCCCTACGAGCAGTACTTC
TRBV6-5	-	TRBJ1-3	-	CASRGTPGNTIYF	TGTGCCAGTAGGGGGACGCCTGGAAACACCATATATTTT
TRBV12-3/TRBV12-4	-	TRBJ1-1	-	CASSLAVGATGAFF	TGTGCCAGCAGTTTAGCGGTCGGGGCCACTGGAGCTTTCTTT
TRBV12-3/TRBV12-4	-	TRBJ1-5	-	CASRGDASSNQPQHF	TGTGCCAGCAGGGGGGACGCAAGCAGCAATCAGCCCCAGCATTTT
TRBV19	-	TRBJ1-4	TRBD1	CASTDGQGIGKKLFF	TGTGCCAGTACCGACGGACAGGGGATCGGTAAAAAGCTGTTTTTT
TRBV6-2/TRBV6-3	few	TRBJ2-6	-	CASSYPDGSGANVLTF	TGTGCCAGCAGTTACCCGGACGGGTCTGGGGCCAACGTCCTGACTTTC
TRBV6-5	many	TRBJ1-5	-	CASSPRGEGQPQHF	TGTGCCAGCAGCCCTAGGGGGGAGGGTCAGCCCCAGCATTTT
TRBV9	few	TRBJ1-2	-	CASSPGRGGYTF	TGTGCCAGCAGCCCGGGAAGGGGGGGCTACACCTTC
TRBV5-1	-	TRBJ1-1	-	CASRRGMNTEAFF	TGCGCCAGCAGGAGGGGAATGAACACTGAAGCTTTCTTT
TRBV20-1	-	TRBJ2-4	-	CSARDPGVYIQYF	TGCAGTGCTAGAGACCCGGGGGTCTACATTCAGTACTTC
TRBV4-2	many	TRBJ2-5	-	CASSQDRARGTQYF	TGTGCCAGCAGCCAAGATCGGGCGAGAGGGACCCAGTACTTC
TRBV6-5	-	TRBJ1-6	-	CASSRTIGSPLHF	TGTGCCAGCAGTAGGACAATCGGGTCACCCCTCCACTTT